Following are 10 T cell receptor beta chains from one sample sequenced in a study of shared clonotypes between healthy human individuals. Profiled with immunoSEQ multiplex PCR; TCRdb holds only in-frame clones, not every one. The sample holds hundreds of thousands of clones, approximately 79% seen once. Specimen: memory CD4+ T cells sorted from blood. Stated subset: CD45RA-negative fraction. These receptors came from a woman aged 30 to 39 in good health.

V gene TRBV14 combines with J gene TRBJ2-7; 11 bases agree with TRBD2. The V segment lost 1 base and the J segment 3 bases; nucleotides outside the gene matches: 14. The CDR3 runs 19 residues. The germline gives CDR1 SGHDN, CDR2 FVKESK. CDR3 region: CASSQGVLAGGPKDYEQYF. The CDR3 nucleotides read TGTGCCAGCAGCCAAGGAGTGCTAGCGGGAGGTCCTAAGGACTACGAGCAGTACTTC. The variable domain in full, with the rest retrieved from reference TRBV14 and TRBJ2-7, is EAGVTQFPSHSVIEKGQTVTLRCDPISGHDNLYWYRRVMGKEIKFLLHFVKESKQDESGMPNNRFLAERTGGTYSTLKVQPAELEDSGVYFCASSQGVLAGGPKDYEQYFGPGTRLTVT.

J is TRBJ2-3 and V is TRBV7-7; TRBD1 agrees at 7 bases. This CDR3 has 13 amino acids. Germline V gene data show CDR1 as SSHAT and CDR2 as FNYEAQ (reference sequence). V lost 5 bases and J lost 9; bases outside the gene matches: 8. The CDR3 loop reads CASSLDREYTQYF. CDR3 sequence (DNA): TGTGCCAGCAGCCTAGACAGGGAGTACACGCAGTATTTT. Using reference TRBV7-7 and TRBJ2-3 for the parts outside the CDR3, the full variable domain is GAGVSQSPRYKVTKRGQDVTLRCDPISSHATLYWYQQALGQGPEFLTYFNYEAQPDKSGLPSDRFSAERPEGSISTLTIQRTEQRDSAMYRCASSLDREYTQYFGPGTRLTVL.

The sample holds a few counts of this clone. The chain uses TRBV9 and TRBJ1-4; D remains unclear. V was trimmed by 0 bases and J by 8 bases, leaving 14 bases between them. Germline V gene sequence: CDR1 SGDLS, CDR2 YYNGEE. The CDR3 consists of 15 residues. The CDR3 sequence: CASSVEDRAREKLFF. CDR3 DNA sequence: TGTGCCAGCAGCGTAGAGGACCGGGCTAGAGAAAAACTGTTTTTT.

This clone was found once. CDR3 nucleotide sequence: TGTGCCAGCAGTTTAAGGTCGGGACCAACTAATGAAAAACTGTTTTTT. Amino acids: CASSLRSGPTNEKLFF. This sequence joins TRBV28 and TRBJ1-4; TRBD1 might be the D (5 bases). CDR1 MDHEN and CDR2 SYDVKM come from the germline V gene. V lost 2 bases to trimming and J lost 0 bases, with 10 bases between them. The CDR3 totals 16 residues.

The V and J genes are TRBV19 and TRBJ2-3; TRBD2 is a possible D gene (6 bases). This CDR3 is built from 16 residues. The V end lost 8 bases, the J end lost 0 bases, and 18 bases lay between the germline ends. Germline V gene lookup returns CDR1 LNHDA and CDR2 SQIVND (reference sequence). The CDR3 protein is CASAVRAGSSTDTQYF. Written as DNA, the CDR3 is TGTGCCAGTGCGGTTAGAGCGGGTTCTAGCACAGATACGCAGTATTTT.

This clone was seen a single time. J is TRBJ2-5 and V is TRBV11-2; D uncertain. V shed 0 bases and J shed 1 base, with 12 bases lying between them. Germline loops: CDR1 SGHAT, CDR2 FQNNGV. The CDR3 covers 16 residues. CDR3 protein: CASSLDLGPVQETQYF. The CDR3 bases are TGTGCCAGCAGCTTAGACCTTGGACCCGTCCAAGAGACCCAGTACTTC.

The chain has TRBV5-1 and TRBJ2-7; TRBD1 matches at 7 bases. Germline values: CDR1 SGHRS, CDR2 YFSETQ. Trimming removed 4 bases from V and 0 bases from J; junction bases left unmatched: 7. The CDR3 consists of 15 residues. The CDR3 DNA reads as TGCGCCAGCAGCCCATTGGACAGGAGCTCCTACGAGCAGTACTTC. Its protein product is CASSPLDRSSYEQYF.

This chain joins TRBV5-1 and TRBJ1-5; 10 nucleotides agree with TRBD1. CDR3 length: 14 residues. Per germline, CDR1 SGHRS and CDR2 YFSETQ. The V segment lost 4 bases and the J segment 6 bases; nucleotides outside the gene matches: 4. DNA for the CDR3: TGCGCCAGCAGCCGGACAGGGGGACTTCAGCCCCAGCATTTT. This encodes CASSRTGGLQPQHF.

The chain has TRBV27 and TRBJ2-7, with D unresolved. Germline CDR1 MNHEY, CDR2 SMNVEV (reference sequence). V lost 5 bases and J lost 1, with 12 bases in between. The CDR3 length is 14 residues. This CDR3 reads CASSKRTPSYEQYF. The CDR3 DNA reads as TGTGCCAGCAGTAAAAGGACCCCTTCCTACGAGCAGTACTTC.

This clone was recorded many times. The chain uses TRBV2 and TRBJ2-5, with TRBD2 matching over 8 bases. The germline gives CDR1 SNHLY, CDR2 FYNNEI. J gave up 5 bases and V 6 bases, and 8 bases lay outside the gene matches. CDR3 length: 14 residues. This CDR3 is CASREREIRETQYF. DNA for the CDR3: TGTGCCAGCAGAGAGCGGGAGATACGGGAGACCCAGTACTTC.